This T cell receptor (beta chain) was identified during a study of human T cells and chemical hapten exposure. There are 17 residues in the CDR3. Germline CDR1 MGHRA, CDR2 YSYEKL. V shed 0 bases, J shed 3 bases, and the junction held 8 bases outside the gene matches. The time point is: healthy volunteer bleed at 6 weeks. Sequencing started from total RNA isolated from unfractionated whole blood. The library attached unique molecular identifiers to individual cDNA molecules. Authors' data handling: Individual samples carried between about 23,224 and 700,000 TCRs, with around 96,000 as the median. TCRdb re-called the RACE reads through MiXCR, storing one row per CDR3 protein. What appears here as the V and J calls and clone size reflects TCRdb's work, not the paper's. Found here are tens of thousands of distinct CDR3 sequences, about 9% of them singletons; the top ten hold 1.5%.

The V gene is TRBV4-1, the J gene TRBJ2-3, with 8 bases that match TRBD1. This TCR was recovered from a male donor in good health. Some clones in this sample may be carry-over from other donors' samples. Sequencing used whole blood. DNA of the CDR3: TGCGCCAGCAGCCAAGATCCCCAGGGGGCGCCAACAGATACGCAGTATTTT. It translates to CASSQDPQGAPTDTQYF.